This T cell receptor beta chain emerged from a study of blood T cell repertoires in COVID-19. Germline assignment: CDR1 LGHDT and CDR2 YNNKEL (reference sequence). The trim removed 1 base at V and 5 bases at J, leaving 5 bases unmatched. The CDR3 has 15 residues. Study processing details: Amplification from reference gene primers served as the basis for estimated nucleated cell counts. Assay used: immunoSEQ multiplex PCR; TCRdb lists only in-frame clones, some missing. The D gene and trimming were derived from the DNA, and the V and J assignments and clone size from that table. The table lists more than 25,000 clones, over 75% of them singletons, with about 29% in the top ten.

Sample: peripheral blood. The rearrangement links TRBV3-1 (or the pseudogene TRBV3-2) to TRBJ1-3, with 7 bases that match TRBD1. The receptor was isolated from a woman aged 80 or over with COVID-19, enrolled during active disease. In DNA form, the CDR3 reads TGTGCCAGCAGCCAAGGCGCAGGGGGGAGAAACACCATATATTTT. Translating gives CASSQGAGGRNTIYF.